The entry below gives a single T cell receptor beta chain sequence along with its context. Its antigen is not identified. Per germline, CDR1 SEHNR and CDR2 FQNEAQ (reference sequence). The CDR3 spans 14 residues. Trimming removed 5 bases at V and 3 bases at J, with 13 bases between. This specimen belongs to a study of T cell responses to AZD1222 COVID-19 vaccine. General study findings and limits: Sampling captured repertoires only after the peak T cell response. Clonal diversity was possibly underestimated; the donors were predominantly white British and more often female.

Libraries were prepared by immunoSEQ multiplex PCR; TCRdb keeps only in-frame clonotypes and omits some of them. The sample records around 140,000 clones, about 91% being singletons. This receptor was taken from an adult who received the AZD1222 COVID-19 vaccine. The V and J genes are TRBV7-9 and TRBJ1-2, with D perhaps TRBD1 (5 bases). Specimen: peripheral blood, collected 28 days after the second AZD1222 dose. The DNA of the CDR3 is TGTGCCAGCAGCCCCCGGGGGGGGGACTATGGCTACACCTTC. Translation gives CASSPRGGDYGYTF.